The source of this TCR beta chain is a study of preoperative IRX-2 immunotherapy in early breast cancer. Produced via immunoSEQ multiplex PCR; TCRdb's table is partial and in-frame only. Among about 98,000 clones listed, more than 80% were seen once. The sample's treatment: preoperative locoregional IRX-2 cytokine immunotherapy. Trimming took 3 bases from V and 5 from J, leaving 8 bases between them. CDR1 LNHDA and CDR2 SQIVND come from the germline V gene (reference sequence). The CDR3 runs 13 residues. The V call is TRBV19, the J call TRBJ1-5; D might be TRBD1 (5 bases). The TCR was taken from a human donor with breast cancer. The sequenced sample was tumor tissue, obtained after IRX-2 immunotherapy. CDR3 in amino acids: CASSMGRDQPQHF. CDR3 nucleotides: TGTGCCAGTAGTATGGGCAGGGATCAGCCCCAGCATTTT.